These T cell receptor beta chains were read from a single sample in a study of siplizumab effects on memory and regulatory T cells. Sequenced by immunoSEQ multiplex PCR; TCRdb stores in-frame clones only, minus some. The sample includes approximately 97,000 clones, around 90% of them seen just once. Sequenced material: CD4+ T cells sorted from blood. The origin of the receptors is a human donor in good health. Each CDR3 is given with its conserved first and last residue. D genes are given only for firm matches. Expanded clones are given a class, and other clones once, few, many or no size at all.

D	J	V	size	CDR3	DNA
TRBD1	TRBJ1-1	TRBV5-4	.	CASNDRDRLRTEAFF	TGTGCCAGCAACGACCGGGACAGGCTTAGGACTGAAGCTTTCTTT
.	TRBJ2-3	TRBV5-4	.	CASSLVAGNQYF	TGTGCCAGCAGCTTGGTTGCGGGAAACCAGTATTTT
.	TRBJ1-2	TRBV6-6	.	CASSENPDGYGYTF	TGTGCCAGCTCGGAAAACCCCGACGGATATGGCTACACCTTC
.	TRBJ1-1	TRBV5-5	.	CASSLSLGPPEAFF	TGTGCCAGCAGCTTGAGCCTTGGTCCGCCTGAAGCTTTCTTT
.	TRBJ2-5	TRBV7-3	.	CASSLAGTQETQYF	TGTGCCAGCAGCTTAGCGGGAACACAAGAGACCCAGTACTTC
.	TRBJ1-1	TRBV29-1	.	CSGQMSTEAFF	TGCAGCGGCCAGATGAGCACTGAAGCTTTCTTT
.	TRBJ1-1	TRBV6-5	.	CASTRGGTEAFF	TGTGCCAGCACTAGGGGGGGCACTGAAGCTTTCTTT
.	TRBJ1-2	TRBV30	.	CAWSTSFGDYGYTF	TGTGCCTGGAGTACATCATTTGGCGACTATGGCTACACCTTC
.	TRBJ2-7	TRBV28	.	CASQSGGSRYEQYF	TGTGCCAGCCAATCAGGGGGGAGTCGCTACGAGCAGTACTTC
.	TRBJ2-1	TRBV7-7	.	CASSPGLSYNEQFF	TGTGCCAGCAGCCCCGGCCTATCCTACAATGAGCAGTTCTTC
.	TRBJ1-5	TRBV2	.	CASRVQYSNQPQHF	TGTGCCAGCAGAGTACAGTATAGCAATCAGCCCCAGCATTTT
.	TRBJ2-7	TRBV28	once	CASSRAHTYEQYF	TGTGCCAGCAGCCGGGCCCATACCTACGAGCAGTACTTC
.	TRBJ1-6	TRBV30	.	CAWSGQPNSPLHF	TGTGCCTGGAGTGGACAGCCTAATTCACCCCTCCACTTT
.	TRBJ1-1	TRBV15	.	CATSRDRLMNTEAFF	TGTGCCACCAGCAGAGATCGTCTGATGAACACTGAAGCTTTCTTT
.	TRBJ1-6	TRBV27	.	CATRTVSGGNSPLHF	TGTGCCACCCGGACGGTGTCGGGAGGTAATTCACCCCTCCACTTT
TRBD2	TRBJ2-1	TRBV12-5	once	CASGLVVQRGYNEQFF	TGTGCTAGTGGTTTGGTTGTCCAGCGGGGGTACAATGAGCAGTTCTTC
.	TRBJ1-2	TRBV27	.	CASSDDGGPGGYTF	TGTGCCAGTTCCGACGACGGGGGCCCAGGTGGCTACACCTTC
.	TRBJ1-1	TRBV14	.	CASSQWGNTEAFF	TGTGCCAGCAGCCAATGGGGAAACACTGAAGCTTTCTTT
.	TRBJ2-1	TRBV18	.	CASSMTVEQFF	TGTGCCAGCTCAATGACAGTTGAGCAGTTCTTC
.	TRBJ2-3	TRBV19	.	CASRGGLGTDTQYF	TGTGCCAGTAGAGGGGGGCTGGGGACAGATACGCAGTATTTT
.	TRBJ1-2	TRBV5-1	.	CASEPGWGVGYGYTF	TGCGCCAGCGAGCCTGGTTGGGGAGTTGGGTATGGCTACACCTTC
TRBD1	TRBJ2-2	TRBV18	.	CASSTGTETGELFF	TGTGCCAGCTCAACTGGGACAGAGACCGGGGAGCTGTTTTTT
.	TRBJ2-7	TRBV5-1	few	CASSLSIQGGVGEQYF	TGCGCCAGCAGCTTGTCTATTCAGGGAGGAGTGGGAGAGCAGTACTTC
.	TRBJ2-7	TRBV30	.	CAWNWGSMDEQYF	TGTGCCTGGAACTGGGGTTCCATGGACGAGCAGTACTTC
.	TRBJ2-5	TRBV11-3	once	CASDRGHPSEETQYF	TGTGCCAGCGACCGAGGACACCCCTCCGAAGAGACCCAGTACTTC
TRBD1	TRBJ1-4	TRBV27	.	CASRQQPGQGEKLFF	TGTGCCAGCAGACAACAGCCGGGACAGGGTGAAAAACTGTTTTTT
TRBD2	TRBJ2-2	TRBV7-3	.	CASSLLAGGVGELFF	TGTGCCAGCAGCCTACTAGCGGGTGGAGTCGGGGAGCTGTTTTTT
TRBD2	TRBJ2-1	TRBV11-2	.	CASSPKGTSGRNEQFF	TGTGCCAGCAGCCCGAAGGGGACTAGCGGGAGGAATGAGCAGTTCTTC
.	TRBJ2-7	TRBV6-1	.	CASTPHSYEQYF	TGTGCCAGCACCCCCCACTCCTACGAGCAGTACTTC
.	TRBJ1-1	TRBV19	.	CASSIKIRSEAFF	TGTGCCAGTAGTATAAAGATTAGGAGTGAAGCTTTCTTT
.	TRBJ1-2	TRBV18	.	CASSPGHYGYTF	TGTGCCAGCTCACCGGGTCACTATGGCTACACCTTC
.	TRBJ1-1	TRBV18	.	CASSPTRGALPMNTEAFF	TGTGCCAGCTCACCAACTCGGGGGGCCCTACCCATGAACACTGAAGCTTTCTTT
.	TRBJ1-1	TRBV5-1	.	CASSPAAGTEAFF	TGCGCCAGCAGTCCCGCGGCCGGGACTGAAGCTTTCTTT
.	TRBJ2-6	TRBV4-2	.	CASSQADGANVLTF	TGTGCCAGCAGCCAAGCCGACGGGGCCAACGTCCTGACTTTC
.	TRBJ1-1	TRBV2	.	CASSEAVWQLNTEAFF	TGTGCCAGCAGTGAAGCGGTGTGGCAACTGAACACTGAAGCTTTCTTT
TRBD1	TRBJ1-3	TRBV29-1	.	CSGSTGPSGNTIYF	TGCAGCGGATCGACAGGGCCGTCTGGAAACACCATATATTTT
TRBD2	TRBJ2-5	TRBV25-1	.	CASIRLAGDSYYQETQYF	TGTGCCAGCATCCGACTAGCGGGTGACTCGTACTACCAAGAGACCCAGTACTTC
TRBD1	TRBJ2-7	TRBV7-7	.	CASSQDRAHEQYF	TGTGCCAGCAGCCAGGACAGGGCCCACGAGCAGTACTTC
.	TRBJ2-3	TRBV7-9	.	CASSRVLTDTQYF	TGTGCCAGTAGCAGGGTACTCACAGATACGCAGTATTTT
.	TRBJ2-1	TRBV15	.	CATSVNPDNEQFF	TGTGCCACCTCAGTCAACCCGGACAATGAGCAGTTCTTC
TRBD2	TRBJ2-3	TRBV2	.	CASKLVLVLAGISDTQYF	TGTGCCAGCAAATTGGTTCTGGTTCTAGCGGGCATTTCAGATACGCAGTATTTT
.	TRBJ2-2	TRBV14	once	CASSQDYNTGELFF	TGTGCCAGCAGCCAAGACTACAACACCGGGGAGCTGTTTTTT
.	TRBJ2-1	TRBV27	once	CASSPPAGGPYNEQFF	TGTGCCAGCAGTCCACCGGCTGGAGGGCCCTACAATGAGCAGTTCTTC
.	TRBJ1-2	TRBV5-1	.	CASSYLGEVNNYGYTF	TGCGCCAGCAGCTACCTCGGTGAGGTCAATAACTATGGCTACACCTTC
.	TRBJ1-4	TRBV6-6	.	CASSYRGRTNEKLFF	TGTGCCAGCAGTTACCGCGGAAGAACTAATGAAAAACTGTTTTTT
.	TRBJ1-1	TRBV15	.	CATSRVQRVRYTEAFF	TGTGCCACCAGCAGAGTCCAGCGAGTTCGGTACACTGAAGCTTTCTTT
TRBD2	TRBJ2-7	TRBV7-2	.	CASSLIIAGINEQYF	TGTGCCAGCAGCTTGATAATAGCGGGAATCAACGAGCAGTACTTC
TRBD1	TRBJ2-7	TRBV11-3	.	CASSSGTGGVEQYF	TGTGCCAGCAGCTCCGGGACAGGGGGTGTCGAGCAGTACTTC
TRBD1	TRBJ1-2	TRBV28	.	CASSPGTGANYGYTF	TGTGCCAGCAGCCCCGGGACAGGGGCTAACTATGGCTACACCTTC
TRBD2	TRBJ2-1	TRBV7-3	once	CASSSTGGVMVEQFF	TGTGCCAGCAGCTCGACTGGGGGGGTTATGGTTGAGCAGTTCTTC